This is a list of T cell receptor beta chains from one sample in a study of T-cell reconstitution after alpha-beta-depleted transplantation in children. TCRdb reanalysed the PCR reads using MiXCR and keeps one entry per CDR3 protein. This sample has under 850,000 distinct CDR3 sequences, with 10% to 15% found just once. The sequencing used PBMCs, collected before TCRalphabeta/CD19-depleted stem cell transplant. The receptors stem from a girl aged 2-10 years with congenital amegakaryocytic thrombocytopenia, due to receive a stem cell transplant. Both conserved end residues are part of each CDR3. D genes are given only for firm matches. The size of a clone is reported for some rows only, either as once, few or many, or as a class for expanded clones.

clone_size	v_call	j_call	d_call	cdr3_aa	cdr3_nt
.	TRBV7-9	TRBJ1-3	.	CASSSYRVLSGNTIYF	TGTGCCAGCAGCTCGTACAGGGTCCTCTCTGGAAACACCATATATTTT
few	TRBV5-5	TRBJ2-1	TRBD2	CASSFRKAGVWNEQFF	TGTGCCAGCAGCTTTAGAAAGGCGGGAGTTTGGAATGAGCAGTTCTTC
few	TRBV5-1	TRBJ2-1	TRBD2	CASSTGLAGGHNEQFF	TGCGCCAGCAGCACCGGACTAGCGGGAGGGCACAATGAGCAGTTCTTC
.	TRBV21-1	TRBJ2-1	.	CASSHKKGSGVTYNEQFF	TGTGCCAGCAGCCACAAAAAGGGGAGCGGGGTAACCTACAATGAGCAGTTCTTC
many	TRBV20-1	TRBJ2-6	.	CSARADSASGANVLTF	TGCAGTGCAAGAGCGGACAGCGCCTCTGGGGCCAACGTCCTGACTTTC
few	TRBV5-1	TRBJ2-7	TRBD1	CASSKGQPYEQYF	TGCGCCAGCAGCAAGGGACAGCCCTACGAGCAGTACTTC
many	TRBV9	TRBJ2-1	.	CASSITGGATFYNEQFF	TGTGCCAGCAGCATAACTGGGGGTGCCACCTTCTACAATGAGCAGTTCTTC
few	TRBV27	TRBJ2-7	TRBD2	CASRSTSGLAYEQYF	TGTGCCAGCAGATCGACTAGCGGGTTAGCATACGAGCAGTACTTC
many	TRBV20-1	TRBJ2-1	.	CSARVGAPLDNEQFF	TGCAGTGCTAGAGTCGGAGCCCCTCTCGACAATGAGCAGTTCTTC
many	TRBV10-3	TRBJ2-1	TRBD1	CAIPRDRAYNEQFF	TGTGCCATCCCAAGGGACAGGGCCTACAATGAGCAGTTCTTC
many	TRBV7-8	TRBJ2-1	TRBD2	CASRTTSGRRNEQFF	TGTGCCAGCAGGACAACTAGCGGGAGAAGAAATGAGCAGTTCTTC
many	TRBV29-1	TRBJ2-1	.	CSVEEDMRGPNEQFF	TGCAGCGTTGAGGAAGATATGAGGGGTCCCAATGAGCAGTTCTTC
many	TRBV5-1	TRBJ2-2	TRBD2	CASSLPGLAGIGELFF	TGCGCCAGCAGCCTCCCGGGACTAGCGGGTATCGGGGAGCTGTTTTTT
.	TRBV15	TRBJ2-1	.	CATSRDRRGKVNEQFF	TGTGCCACCAGCAGAGATCGGAGAGGGAAGGTCAATGAGCAGTTCTTC
.	TRBV12-5	TRBJ1-2	TRBD1	CASGEGADYGYTF	TGTGCTAGTGGTGAGGGGGCGGACTATGGCTACACCTTC
.	TRBV10-3	TRBJ1-2	TRBD1	CAISEGTGAGGYTF	TGTGCCATCAGTGAAGGGACAGGGGCTGGAGGCTACACCTTC
many	TRBV7-8	TRBJ2-7	.	CASSLIAGVDYEQYF	TGTGCCAGCAGCTTAATCGCGGGTGTCGACTACGAGCAGTACTTC
many	TRBV5-1	TRBJ1-2	.	CASSLFTYGYTF	TGCGCCAGCAGCTTGTTCACCTATGGCTACACCTTC
.	TRBV7-9	TRBJ2-7	.	CASSSAKAYEQYF	TGTGCCAGCTCTAGCGCGAAGGCCTACGAGCAGTACTTC
many	TRBV5-6	TRBJ2-7	.	CASSLASAFPTKWQYF	TGTGCCAGCAGCTTGGCCTCGGCTTTTCCGACTAAATGGCAGTACTTC
.	TRBV5-1	TRBJ2-1	.	CASRQGYPEYEQFF	TGCGCCAGCAGGCAGGGGTACCCCGAGTATGAGCAGTTCTTC
many	TRBV6-1	TRBJ2-1	.	CASRSMGGLNEQFF	TGTGCCAGCAGATCAATGGGGGGTCTGAATGAGCAGTTCTTC
many	TRBV7-6	TRBJ2-1	.	CASCRAGRYNEQFF	TGTGCCAGCTGCAGGGCGGGACGGTACAATGAGCAGTTCTTC
many	TRBV7-6	TRBJ2-2	.	CASSLGGSGELFF	TGTGCCAGCAGCCTAGGAGGTTCCGGGGAGCTGTTTTTT
.	TRBV20-1	TRBJ1-1	.	CSARDEASAFF	TGCAGTGCTAGAGATGAGGCGAGCGCTTTCTTT
many	TRBV29-1	TRBJ2-7	TRBD1	CSVEARGQVLYEQYF	TGCAGCGTTGAAGCCAGGGGACAGGTCCTCTACGAGCAGTACTTC
.	TRBV5-1	TRBJ2-5	TRBD2	CASSLLLAGVQETQYF	TGCGCCAGCAGCTTACTACTAGCGGGAGTACAAGAGACCCAGTACTTC
few	TRBV18	TRBJ2-5	.	CASSPDRSGTQYF	TGTGCCAGCTCACCCGACAGGTCCGGGACCCAGTACTTC
many	TRBV29-1	TRBJ1-1	TRBD1	CSSSDRGVTEAFF	TGCAGCTCATCGGACAGGGGGGTCACTGAAGCTTTCTTT
.	TRBV4-1	TRBJ2-7	.	CASSQDERAYYEQYF	TGCGCCAGCAGCCAAGACGAGCGGGCCTATTACGAGCAGTACTTC
.	TRBV30	TRBJ2-1	.	CASSGPSSYNEQFF	TGTGCCTCATCGGGGCCCAGCTCCTACAATGAGCAGTTCTTC
.	TRBV6-5	TRBJ1-2	.	CASSYAPGRLGYTF	TGTGCCAGCAGTTACGCTCCAGGCAGGTTGGGCTACACCTTC
many	TRBV9	TRBJ2-3	.	CASSVEQAVTDTQYF	TGTGCCAGCAGCGTAGAGCAGGCGGTAACAGATACGCAGTATTTT
many	TRBV20-1	TRBJ2-1	.	CSASKGLSGDEQFF	TGCAGTGCATCGAAGGGACTTTCCGGGGATGAGCAGTTCTTC
many	TRBV10-2	TRBJ2-7	TRBD2	CASSGLAVTYEQYF	TGCGCCAGCAGTGGACTAGCTGTCACCTACGAGCAGTACTTC
few	TRBV4-1	TRBJ2-7	TRBD2	CASSQAPGLAGGPGEQYF	TGCGCCAGCAGCCAAGCCCCGGGACTAGCGGGAGGGCCGGGCGAGCAGTACTTC
many	TRBV5-1	TRBJ2-2	TRBD1	CASSFPDRDTGELFF	TGCGCCAGCAGCTTCCCCGACAGGGACACCGGGGAGCTGTTTTTT
few	TRBV12-3/TRBV12-4	TRBJ2-5	TRBD2	CASRNSGNQETQYF	TGTGCCAGCAGAAATAGCGGGAACCAAGAGACCCAGTACTTC
many	TRBV29-1	TRBJ1-1	TRBD1	CSVRTGMNTEAFF	TGCAGCGTTAGGACAGGGATGAACACTGAAGCTTTCTTT
.	TRBV7-9	TRBJ1-1	.	CASTHPYNTEAFF	TGTGCCAGCACCCACCCATATAACACTGAAGCTTTCTTT
many	TRBV28	TRBJ2-7	.	CASSYGYSYEQYF	TGTGCCAGCAGCTACGGATACTCCTACGAGCAGTACTTC
many	TRBV10-3	TRBJ2-5	TRBD2	CAISDGTSGRETQYF	TGTGCCATCAGTGACGGGACTAGCGGGAGAGAGACCCAGTACTTC
many	TRBV25-1	TRBJ1-1	.	CASGPGTIEAFF	TGTGCCAGCGGTCCGGGTACTATTGAAGCTTTCTTT
many	TRBV12-3/TRBV12-4	TRBJ1-1	.	CASSFSTEAFF	TGTGCCAGCAGTTTTAGCACTGAAGCTTTCTTT
.	TRBV6-5	TRBJ2-5	.	CASSYYHSGRQETQYF	TGTGCCAGCAGTTACTATCACTCCGGGCGCCAAGAGACCCAGTACTTC
few	TRBV7-2	TRBJ2-5	.	CASSSTGSGKETQYF	TGTGCCAGCAGCTCAACAGGGTCAGGAAAGGAGACCCAGTACTTC
.	TRBV7-9	TRBJ1-5	.	CASSSNRVGSNQPQHF	TGTGCCAGCAGCTCCAACAGGGTTGGGAGCAATCAGCCCCAGCATTTT
.	TRBV19	TRBJ1-1	.	CASHQGHGTEAFF	TGTGCCAGCCATCAGGGACACGGGACTGAAGCTTTCTTT
.	TRBV7-9	TRBJ1-5	TRBD1	CASSATGTVDQPQHF	TGTGCCAGCAGCGCCACAGGGACAGTAGATCAGCCCCAGCATTTT
.	TRBV3-1	TRBJ2-7	.	CASSQTIYEQYF	TGTGCCAGCAGCCAAACGATCTACGAGCAGTACTTC